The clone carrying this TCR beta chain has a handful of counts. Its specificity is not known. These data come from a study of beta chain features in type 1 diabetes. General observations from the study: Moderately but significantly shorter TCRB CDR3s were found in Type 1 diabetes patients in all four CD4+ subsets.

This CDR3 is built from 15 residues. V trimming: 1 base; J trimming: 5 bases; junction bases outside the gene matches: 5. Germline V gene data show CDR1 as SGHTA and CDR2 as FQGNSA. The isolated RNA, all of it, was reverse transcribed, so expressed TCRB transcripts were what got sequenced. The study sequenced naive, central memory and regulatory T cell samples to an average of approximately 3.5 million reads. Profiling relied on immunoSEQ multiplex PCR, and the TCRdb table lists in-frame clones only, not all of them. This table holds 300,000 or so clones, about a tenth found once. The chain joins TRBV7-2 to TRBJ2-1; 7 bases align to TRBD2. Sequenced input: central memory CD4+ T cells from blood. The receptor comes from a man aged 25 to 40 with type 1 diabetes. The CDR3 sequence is CASSLGGGTHNEQFF. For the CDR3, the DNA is TGTGCCAGCAGCTTAGGGGGGGGAACCCACAATGAGCAGTTCTTC.